This paragraph covers one TCR beta chain sequence. Original processing methods: Quantification of nucleated cells was approximated via reference gene primer amplification. Sequencing used immunoSEQ multiplex PCR; TCRdb keeps in-frame clones, though not all of them. V and J calls and clone size are as listed in that table; D and trimming were resolved from the DNA. The sample gives around 340,000 clones, approximately 89% of which show up once; about 3.9% is in the top ten. This record belongs to a study of blood T cell repertoires in COVID-19. On the study more broadly: COVID-19 samples collected from the United States, Italy and Spain covered acute and convalescent phases. Sample material is recorded as cDNA or gDNA derived from T cells, B-cell-depleted T cells, or PBMCs.

Seattle patients were enrolled during active infection and followed longitudinally. The CDR3 is made up of 15 amino acids. V shed 5 bases, J shed 0 bases, and the junction held 5 bases outside the gene matches. Germline CDR1 reads ENHRY; CDR2 reads SYGVKD. The origin of this receptor is a woman between 55 and 75 years old with COVID-19, enrolled during active disease. Input material: peripheral blood. The V call is TRBV10-3, the J call TRBJ2-5; 8 positions match TRBD1. The CDR3 DNA reads TGTGCCATCAGTCGGGACAGGAGGTACCAAGAGACCCAGTACTTC. Its protein is CAISRDRRYQETQYF.